Listed below are T cell receptor beta chains from one sample, sequenced in a study of T cells after yellow fever vaccination. MiXCR, run by TCRdb on the 5' RACE reads, gives a single entry per CDR3 protein. The sample carries hundreds of thousands of distinct CDR3 sequences, 20% to 25% recorded once. The material sequenced was PBMCs, taken approximately 22 days after the first yellow fever vaccination. The source of these receptors is a man younger than 35 who received the YFV17D yellow fever vaccine. Each CDR3 is given with its conserved first and last residue. Fields, in order: V gene, clone size, D gene, J gene, CDR3 DNA, CDR3 protein. A D gene is named only where the DNA matches it firmly. Clone sizes are given selectively: once, few, many, or a class where the clone is expanded.

TRBV10-3,many,TRBD1,TRBJ1-5,TGTGCCATCAGTGACCCAGGGGGTCAGCCCCAGCATTTT,CAISDPGGQPQHF
TRBV7-6,NA,NA,TRBJ2-2,TGTGCCAGCACCCCCTTTGGACATACGAACACCGGGGAGCTGTTTTTT,CASTPFGHTNTGELFF
TRBV7-7,NA,NA,TRBJ2-1,TGTGCTAGCAGCCTAGGGCCTTTCAATGAGCAGTTCTTC,CASSLGPFNEQFF
TRBV18,NA,NA,TRBJ1-2,TGTGCCAGCTCACCACTCCCCAGGGACTATGGCTACACCTTC,CASSPLPRDYGYTF
TRBV6-5,few,TRBD2,TRBJ2-1,TGTGCCAGCAGTTACAGCGGGGTGAACAATGAGCAGTTCTTC,CASSYSGVNNEQFF
TRBV27,once,NA,TRBJ1-5,TGTGCCAGCAGCCTGTATACGGGTCAGCCCCAGCATTTT,CASSLYTGQPQHF
TRBV4-2,few,NA,TRBJ1-6,TGTGCCAGCAGCCAAGTTGAGGCAGAGCAGAATTCACCCCTCCACTTT,CASSQVEAEQNSPLHF
TRBV7-9,few,NA,TRBJ1-3,TGTGCCAGCAGCCCTCAGGGTCCTCTACGAAACACCATATATTTT,CASSPQGPLRNTIYF
TRBV9,few,NA,TRBJ2-2,TGTGCCAGCAGCGTAGAGAGTGATGGGACCGGGGAGCTGTTTTTT,CASSVESDGTGELFF
TRBV6-1,few,NA,TRBJ2-5,TGTGCCAGCAGTGTTAATGGGGGGTACCAAGAGACCCAGTACTTC,CASSVNGGYQETQYF
TRBV7-9,few,NA,TRBJ1-5,TGTGCCAGCAGCTGGATGGGGAGCAATCAGCCCCAGCATTTT,CASSWMGSNQPQHF
TRBV4-1,few,NA,TRBJ2-2,TGCGCCAGCAGCGGGGTTTTCCAGGATTCCAACGGGGAGCTGTTTTTT,CASSGVFQDSNGELFF
TRBV6-1,NA,NA,TRBJ2-4,TGTGCCAGCAGTGCCCGGACGGTAGCCAAAAACATTCAGTACTTC,CASSARTVAKNIQYF
TRBV12-3/TRBV12-4,few,NA,TRBJ1-6,TGTGCCAGCAGTCCTTCGGACGGGGAGAGAAATTCACCCCTCCACTTT,CASSPSDGERNSPLHF
TRBV19,NA,TRBD1,TRBJ2-3,TGTGCCAGTAGTCCGATGGGACAGCGTCATACGCAGTATTTT,CASSPMGQRHTQYF
TRBV7-2,few,NA,TRBJ2-1,TGTGCCAGCCGTGCAATCTCAGTAAATGAGCAGTTCTTC,CASRAISVNEQFF
TRBV4-1,NA,TRBD1,TRBJ2-7,TGCGCCAGCAGCCACCTAGACAGGGAGAAGGACGAGCAGTACTTC,CASSHLDREKDEQYF
TRBV6-1,NA,NA,TRBJ2-5,TGTGCCAGCACCCGGCAGGGGCGAGAGACCCAGTACTTC,CASTRQGRETQYF
TRBV12-3/TRBV12-4,NA,TRBD2,TRBJ2-2,TGTGCCAGCACCACTAGCGGGGGGACCACCGGGGAGCTGTTTTTT,CASTTSGGTTGELFF
TRBV25-1,few,TRBD1,TRBJ1-6,TGTGCCAGCAGCGATGGGACAGCCGACGATTCACCCCTCCACTTT,CASSDGTADDSPLHF
TRBV5-1,few,TRBD1,TRBJ2-5,TGCGCCAGCAGCCTCGGACAGGTAGTTTGGGAGACCCAGTACTTC,CASSLGQVVWETQYF
TRBV7-2,NA,TRBD1,TRBJ1-5,TGTGCCAGCAGCCTGGCCCAGGGGGTCAATCAGCCCCAGCATTTT,CASSLAQGVNQPQHF
TRBV29-1,NA,NA,TRBJ2-6,TGCAGCGTTTCTGTAGCCGCTGGGGCCAACGTCCTGACTTTC,CSVSVAAGANVLTF
TRBV20-1,NA,NA,TRBJ2-5,TGCAGCTTTCACGGGACATACCAAGAGACCCAGTACTTC,CSFHGTYQETQYF
TRBV7-6,NA,TRBD2,TRBJ2-3,TGTGCCAGCAGCTTAGCGTCGGCGGGGGGGATCGGAGATACGCAGTATTTT,CASSLASAGGIGDTQYF